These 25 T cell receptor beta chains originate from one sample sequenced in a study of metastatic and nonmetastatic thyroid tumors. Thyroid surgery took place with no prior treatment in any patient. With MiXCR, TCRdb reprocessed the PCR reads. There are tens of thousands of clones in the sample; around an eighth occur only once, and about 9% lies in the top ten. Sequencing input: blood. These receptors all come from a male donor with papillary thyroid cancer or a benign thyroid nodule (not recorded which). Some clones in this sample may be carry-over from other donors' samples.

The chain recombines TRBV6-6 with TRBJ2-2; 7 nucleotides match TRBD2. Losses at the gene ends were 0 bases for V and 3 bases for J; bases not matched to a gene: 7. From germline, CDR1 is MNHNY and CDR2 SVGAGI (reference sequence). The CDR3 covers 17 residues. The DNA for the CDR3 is TGTGCCAGCAGTTACTCATTGGGTCTAGCGGACACCGGGGAGCTGTTTTTT. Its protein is CASSYSLGLADTGELFF.

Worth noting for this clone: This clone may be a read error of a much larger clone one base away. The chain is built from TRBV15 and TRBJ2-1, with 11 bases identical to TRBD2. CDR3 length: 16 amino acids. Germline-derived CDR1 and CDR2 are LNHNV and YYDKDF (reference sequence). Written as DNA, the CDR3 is TGTGCCACCAACAGAGATCCTAGCGGGAGGTCGAATGAGCAGTTCTTC. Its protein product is CATNRDPSGRSNEQFF.

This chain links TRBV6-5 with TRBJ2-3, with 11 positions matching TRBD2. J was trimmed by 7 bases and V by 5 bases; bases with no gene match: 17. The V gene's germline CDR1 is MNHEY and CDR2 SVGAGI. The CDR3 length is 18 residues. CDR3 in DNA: TGTGCCAGCAGTCAGGGGACTAGCGGTAGGAGAGCATCATATACGCAGTATTTT. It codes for CASSQGTSGRRASYTQYF.

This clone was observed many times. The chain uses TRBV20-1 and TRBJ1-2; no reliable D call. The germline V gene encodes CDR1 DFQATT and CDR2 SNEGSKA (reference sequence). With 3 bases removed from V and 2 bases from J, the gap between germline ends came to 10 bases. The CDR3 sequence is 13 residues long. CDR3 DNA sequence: TGCAGTGCTAGGTTGACGGTAAACTATGGCTACACCTTC. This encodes CSARLTVNYGYTF.

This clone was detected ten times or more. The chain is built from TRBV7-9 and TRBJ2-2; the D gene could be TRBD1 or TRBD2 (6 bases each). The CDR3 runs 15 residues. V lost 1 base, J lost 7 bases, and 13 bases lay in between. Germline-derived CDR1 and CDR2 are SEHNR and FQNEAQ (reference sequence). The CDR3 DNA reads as TGTGCCAGCAGCTTAGGCGGGACAAACGACGGGGAGCTGTTTTTT. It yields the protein CASSLGGTNDGELFF.

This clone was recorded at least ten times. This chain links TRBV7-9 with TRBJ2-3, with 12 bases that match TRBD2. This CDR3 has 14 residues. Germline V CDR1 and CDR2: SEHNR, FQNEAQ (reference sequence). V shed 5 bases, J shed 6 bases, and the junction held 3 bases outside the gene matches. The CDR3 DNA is TGTGCCAGCAGCCCAGGGACTAGCGGGGATACGCAGTATTTT. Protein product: CASSPGTSGDTQYF.

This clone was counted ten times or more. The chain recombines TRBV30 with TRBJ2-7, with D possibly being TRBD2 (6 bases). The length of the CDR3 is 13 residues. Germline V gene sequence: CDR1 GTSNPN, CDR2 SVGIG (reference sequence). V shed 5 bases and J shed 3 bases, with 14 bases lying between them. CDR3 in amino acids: CAWGDSPRYEQYF. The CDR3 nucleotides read TGTGCCTGGGGGGACTCTCCCCGCTACGAGCAGTACTTC.

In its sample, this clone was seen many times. The CDR3 loop reads CSASEGLADNEQFF. Here the CDR3 DNA reads TGCAGTGCTAGTGAGGGACTAGCCGACAATGAGCAGTTCTTC. The chain links TRBV20-1 to TRBJ2-1; the match to TRBD2 covers 9 bases. CDR1 is DFQATT and CDR2 is SNEGSKA in the germline V gene (reference sequence). The CDR3 has 14 amino acids. Unmatched junction bases numbered 5, after V lost 3 bases and J lost 5 bases.

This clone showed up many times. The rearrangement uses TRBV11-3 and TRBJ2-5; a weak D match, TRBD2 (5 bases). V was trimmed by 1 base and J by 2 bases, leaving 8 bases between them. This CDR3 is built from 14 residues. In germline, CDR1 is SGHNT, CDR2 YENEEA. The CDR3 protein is CASSLGTRQETQYF. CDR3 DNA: TGTGCCAGCAGCTTAGGTACTAGACAAGAGACCCAGTACTTC.

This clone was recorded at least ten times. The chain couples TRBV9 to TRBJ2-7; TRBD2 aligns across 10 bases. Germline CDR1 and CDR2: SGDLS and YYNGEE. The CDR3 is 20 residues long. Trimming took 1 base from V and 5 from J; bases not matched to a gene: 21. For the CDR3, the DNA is TGTGCCAGCAGCGTAAGTACCCCCCGGGGCGGGAGCGGGAGGGCCCACGAGCAGTACTTC. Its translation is CASSVSTPRGGSGRAHEQYF.

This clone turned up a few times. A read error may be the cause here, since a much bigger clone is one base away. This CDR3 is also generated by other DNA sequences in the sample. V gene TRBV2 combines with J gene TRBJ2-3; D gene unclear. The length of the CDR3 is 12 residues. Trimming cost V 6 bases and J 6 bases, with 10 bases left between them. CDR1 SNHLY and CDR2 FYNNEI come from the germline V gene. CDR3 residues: CASRGFLDTQYF. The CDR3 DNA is TGTGCCAGCAGAGGTTTCCTTGATACGCAGTATTTT.

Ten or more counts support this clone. CDR3: CSASGLAGAPSTDTQYF. The DNA of the CDR3 is TGCAGTGCTAGTGGACTAGCGGGGGCCCCTAGCACAGATACGCAGTATTTT. The chain employs TRBV20-1 and TRBJ2-3, with 13 bases matching TRBD2. CDR3 size: 17 residues. CDR1 DFQATT and CDR2 SNEGSKA come from the germline V gene (reference sequence). The junction had 6 bases not matched to a gene; V was cut back by 3 bases and J by 0 bases.

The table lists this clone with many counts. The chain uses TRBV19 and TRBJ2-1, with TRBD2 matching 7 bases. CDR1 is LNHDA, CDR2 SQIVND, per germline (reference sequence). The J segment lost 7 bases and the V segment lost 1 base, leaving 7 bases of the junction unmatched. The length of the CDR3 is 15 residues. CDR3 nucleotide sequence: TGTGCCAGTAGTATAGGAGCGGCGGGAGAAAATGAGCAGTTCTTC. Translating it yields CASSIGAAGENEQFF.

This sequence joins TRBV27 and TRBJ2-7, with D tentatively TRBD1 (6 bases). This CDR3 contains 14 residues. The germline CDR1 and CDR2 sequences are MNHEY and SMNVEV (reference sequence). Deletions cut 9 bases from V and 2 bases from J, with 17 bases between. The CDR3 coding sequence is TGTGCCAGTAAAAAACAGGGTGGCCCCTACGAGCAGTACTTC. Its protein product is CASKKQGGPYEQYF.

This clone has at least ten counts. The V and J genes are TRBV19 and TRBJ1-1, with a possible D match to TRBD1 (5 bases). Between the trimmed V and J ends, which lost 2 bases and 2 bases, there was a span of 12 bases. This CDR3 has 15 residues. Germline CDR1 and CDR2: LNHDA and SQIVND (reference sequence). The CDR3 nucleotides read TGTGCCAGTAGTATATTTTCGGGGGACAACACTGAAGCTTTCTTT. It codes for CASSIFSGDNTEAFF.

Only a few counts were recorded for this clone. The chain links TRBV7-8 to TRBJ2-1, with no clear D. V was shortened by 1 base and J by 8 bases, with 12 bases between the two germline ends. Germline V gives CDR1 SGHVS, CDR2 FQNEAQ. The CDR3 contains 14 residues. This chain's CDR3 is CASSLGASFHEQFF. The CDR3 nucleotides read TGTGCCAGCAGCTTAGGGGCTAGTTTCCATGAGCAGTTCTTC. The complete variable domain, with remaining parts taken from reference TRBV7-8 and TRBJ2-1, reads GAGVSQSPRYKVAKRGQDVALRCDPISGHVSLFWYQQALGQGPEFLTYFQNEAQLDKSGLPSDRFFAERPEGSVSTLKIQRTQQEDSAVYLCASSLGASFHEQFFGPGTRLTVL.

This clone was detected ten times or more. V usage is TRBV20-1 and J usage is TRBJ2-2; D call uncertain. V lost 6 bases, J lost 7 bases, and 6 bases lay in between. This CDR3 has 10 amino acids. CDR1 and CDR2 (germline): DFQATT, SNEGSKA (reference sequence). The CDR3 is CSAHYGELFF. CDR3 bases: TGCAGTGCACACTACGGGGAGCTGTTTTTT.

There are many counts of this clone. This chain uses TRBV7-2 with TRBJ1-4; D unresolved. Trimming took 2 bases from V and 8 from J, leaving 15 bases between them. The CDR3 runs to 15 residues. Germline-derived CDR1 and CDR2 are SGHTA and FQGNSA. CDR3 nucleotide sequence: TGTGCCAGCAGCTTACGCGGGAGCCTTCGGGAAAAACTGTTTTTT. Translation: CASSLRGSLREKLFF.

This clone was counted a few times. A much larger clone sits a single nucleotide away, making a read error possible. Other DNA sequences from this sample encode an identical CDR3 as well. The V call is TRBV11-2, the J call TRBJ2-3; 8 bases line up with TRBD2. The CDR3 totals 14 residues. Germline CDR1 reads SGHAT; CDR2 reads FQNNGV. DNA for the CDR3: TGTGCCAGCAGCCCCGGACTAGCTTCAGACACGCAGTATTTT. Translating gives CASSPGLASDTQYF.

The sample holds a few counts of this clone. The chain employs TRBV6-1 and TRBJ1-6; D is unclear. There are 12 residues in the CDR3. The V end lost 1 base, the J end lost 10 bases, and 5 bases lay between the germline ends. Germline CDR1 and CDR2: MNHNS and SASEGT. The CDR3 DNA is TGTGCCAGCAGTGAAGTAGCATCACCCCTCCACTTT. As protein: CASSEVASPLHF.

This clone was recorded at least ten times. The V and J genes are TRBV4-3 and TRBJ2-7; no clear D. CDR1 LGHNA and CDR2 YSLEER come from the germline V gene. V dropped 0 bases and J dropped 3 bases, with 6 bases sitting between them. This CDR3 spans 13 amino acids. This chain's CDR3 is CASSQDRNYEQYF. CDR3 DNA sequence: TGCGCCAGCAGCCAAGACAGGAACTACGAGCAGTACTTC.

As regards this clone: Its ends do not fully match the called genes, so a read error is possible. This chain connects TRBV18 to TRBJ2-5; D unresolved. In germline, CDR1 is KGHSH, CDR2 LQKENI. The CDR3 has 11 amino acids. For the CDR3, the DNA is TGTGCCAGCTCATTCCAAGGGACCCAGTACTTC. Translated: CASSFQGTQYF.

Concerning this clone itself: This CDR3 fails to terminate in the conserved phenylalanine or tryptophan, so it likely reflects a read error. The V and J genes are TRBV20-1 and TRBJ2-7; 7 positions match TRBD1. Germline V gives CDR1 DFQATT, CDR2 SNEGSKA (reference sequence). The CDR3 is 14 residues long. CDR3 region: CSAGPTGSSYDQYS. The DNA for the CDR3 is TGCAGTGCTGGACCGACAGGGAGCTCCTACGATCAGTACTCC.

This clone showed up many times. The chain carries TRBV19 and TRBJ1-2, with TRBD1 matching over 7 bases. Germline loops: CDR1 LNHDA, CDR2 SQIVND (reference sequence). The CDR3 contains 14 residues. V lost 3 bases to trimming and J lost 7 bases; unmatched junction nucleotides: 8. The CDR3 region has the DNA TGTGCCAGTAGTATGGACGAGGGGGCGACTGGCTACACCTTC. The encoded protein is CASSMDEGATGYTF.

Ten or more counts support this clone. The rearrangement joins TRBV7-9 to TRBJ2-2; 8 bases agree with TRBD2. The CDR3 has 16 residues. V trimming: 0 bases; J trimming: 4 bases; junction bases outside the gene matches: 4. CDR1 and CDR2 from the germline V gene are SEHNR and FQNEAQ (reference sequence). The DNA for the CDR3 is TGTGCCAGCAGCTTAGCGGCGGGAGGCCCCACCGGGGAGCTGTTTTTT. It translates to CASSLAAGGPTGELFF.